The clone carrying this TCR beta chain was seen a handful of times. Its antigen remains unknown. The V gene's germline CDR1 is SGHAT and CDR2 FQNNGV. With 5 bases removed from V and 1 base from J, the gap between germline ends came to 14 bases. The CDR3 is 16 residues long. This sample stems from a study of Ad26.COV2.S vaccination and SARS-CoV-2 variants. Findings and limits, study-wide: Similar non-spike TCR breadth was observed in recipients of vaccine and of placebo.

Libraries were prepared by immunoSEQ multiplex PCR; TCRdb keeps only in-frame clonotypes and omits some of them. The table has about 330,000 clones, roughly 90% seen once; the top ten hold around 5%. Described treatment: roughly 20 received Ad26.COV2.S at low or high dose, single or two shots; several received placebo; per-sample allocation not given. Collection of the samples took place on day 63 after the first injection of vaccine or placebo. The V and J genes are TRBV11-2 and TRBJ2-2; possibly TRBD2 for D (6 bases). The specimen was peripheral blood, collected in a trial of Ad26.COV2.S vaccine versus placebo. The source is a person between 18 and 59 years old who received the Ad26.COV2.S COVID-19 vaccine or a placebo. CDR3 sequence reads: CASSGRDLMNTGELFF. Here the CDR3 DNA reads TGTGCCAGCAGCGGGCGGGACCTTATGAACACCGGGGAGCTGTTTTTT.